This T cell receptor beta chain was retrieved from a study of blood T cells in healthy people across ages. This clonotype appeared many times. Then a second PCR, running about 6 to 11 cycles, was carried out with a sample-barcoded 5' primer and a J-beta primer mix. TCRdb fed the 5' RACE reads into MiXCR, producing one record per CDR3 protein. The repertoire has 600,000 or so distinct CDR3 sequences, around half of them found once; the top ten carry about 22%. This CDR3 is built from 14 residues. V lost 3 bases to trimming and J lost 4 bases; unmatched junction nucleotides: 6. Germline CDR1 MNHEY, CDR2 SVGAGI.

Sequenced material: blood. The genes are TRBV6-5 and TRBJ2-7, with 7 nucleotides matching TRBD2. This clonotype was obtained from a man aged 80 or over in good health. This CDR3 reads CASSYAGEEYEQYF. CDR3 sequence (DNA): TGTGCCAGCAGTTATGCGGGAGAGGAATACGAGCAGTACTTC.